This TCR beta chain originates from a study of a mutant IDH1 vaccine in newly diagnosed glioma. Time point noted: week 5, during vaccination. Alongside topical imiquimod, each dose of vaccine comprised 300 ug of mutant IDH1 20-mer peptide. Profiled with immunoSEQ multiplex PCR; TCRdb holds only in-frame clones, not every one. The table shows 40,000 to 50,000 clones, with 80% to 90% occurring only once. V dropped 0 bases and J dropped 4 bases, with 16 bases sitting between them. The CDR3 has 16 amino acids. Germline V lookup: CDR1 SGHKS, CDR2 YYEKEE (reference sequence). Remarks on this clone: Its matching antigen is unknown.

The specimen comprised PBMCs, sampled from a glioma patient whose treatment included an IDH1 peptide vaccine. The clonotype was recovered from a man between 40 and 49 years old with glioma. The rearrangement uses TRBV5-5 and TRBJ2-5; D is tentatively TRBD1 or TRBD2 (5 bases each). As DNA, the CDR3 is TGTGCCAGCAGCTTGGCCCGGGGCCCGGCCGGAGAGACCCAGTACTTC. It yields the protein CASSLARGPAGETQYF.